This T cell receptor beta chain was profiled in a study of blood T cell repertoires in COVID-19. The age range of participants was about 18 to 95 years, with residence in around 22 US areas. Participants were placed into cohorts based on the clinical history they reported. Cohort 3 recovery required two negative PCRs, clearance, or symptom resolution. The V gene's germline CDR1 is SGHRS and CDR2 YFSETQ. Trimming took off 0 bases at V and 0 bases at J, with 7 bases between the two ends. The CDR3 runs 14 residues. Method: immunoSEQ multiplex PCR; TCRdb's copy keeps in-frame clones and lacks some. The table lists 200,000 to 250,000 clones, under 90% of them singletons. Points on this clone: The same CDR3 is also encoded by other DNA sequences in this sample.

This clonotype was sampled from an older woman who had recovered from COVID-19. Sample: PBMCs or T cells enriched from blood (not recorded which). The rearrangement joins TRBV5-1 to TRBJ2-7, with TRBD2 as a possible D gene (5 bases). The CDR3, as DNA: TGCGCCAGCAGCTTGGGAGGGAACTCCTACGAGCAGTACTTC. This codes for CASSLGGNSYEQYF.